Below, 14 T cell receptor beta chains from the same sample are listed, as sequenced in a study of shared clonotypes between healthy human individuals. Some clones are missing from TCRdb's copy, which holds only in-frame ones; the method was immunoSEQ multiplex PCR. This sample has about 560,000 clones; roughly four fifths occur once, and the top ten carry around 13%. Sequencing was carried out using PBMCs. Receptors originate from a woman aged 40 to 49 in good health. Some clones in this sample may be carry-over from other donors' samples.

The sample holds a few counts of this clone. This CDR3 is CASSYQIQGTLNAFF. Here the CDR3 DNA reads TGTGCCAGCAGTTACCAGATTCAGGGGACGCTAAACGCTTTCTTT. The chain combines TRBV6-6 with TRBJ1-1; tentative D call: TRBD1 (6 bases). V gave up 2 bases and J gave up 11 bases, with 21 bases separating them. Germline assignment: CDR1 MNHNY and CDR2 SVGAGI (reference sequence). This CDR3 is built from 15 residues.

This chain links TRBV6-6 with TRBJ1-5, with TRBD1 identical over 8 bases. The V segment lost 6 bases and the J segment 3 bases; nucleotides outside the gene matches: 4. Germline lookup yields CDR1 MNHNY and CDR2 SVGAGI (reference sequence). This CDR3 has 14 residues. The CDR3 DNA reads TGTGCCAGCAGCAAACAGGGGGACAATCAGCCCCAGCATTTT. As protein: CASSKQGDNQPQHF.

The genes are TRBV7-2 and TRBJ2-3; no reliable D call. Germline CDR1 SGHTA, CDR2 FQGNSA. Trimming cost V 5 bases and J 9 bases, with 15 bases left between them. This CDR3 is 13 amino acids long. The CDR3 nucleotides are TGTGCCAGCAGCCTCGGTACCGGTGGCACGCAGTATTTT. This gives the protein CASSLGTGGTQYF.

A remark on this clone: Other DNA sequences within the sample encode an identical CDR3. The chain uses TRBV7-8 and TRBJ2-1, with 8 bases matching TRBD2. J gave up 6 bases and V 0 bases, and 1 base lay outside the gene matches. Germline lookup yields CDR1 SGHVS and CDR2 FQNEAQ. The CDR3 sequence is 14 residues long. The CDR3 DNA follows: TGTGCCAGCAGCTTAGCGACTAGCGCCAATGAGCAGTTCTTC. It yields the protein CASSLATSANEQFF.

This clone has more than one count but fewer than ten. The J gene is TRBJ2-2, the V gene TRBV18; 7 nucleotides match TRBD1. The J segment lost 6 bases and the V segment lost 1 base, leaving 5 bases of the junction unmatched. Germline V gene lookup returns CDR1 KGHSH and CDR2 LQKENI. The CDR3 is made up of 15 amino acids. CDR3 nucleotide sequence: TGTGCCAGCTCACCACAAGGGACAGTACCCGGGGAGCTGTTTTTT. Translated: CASSPQGTVPGELFF. Drawing the rest from reference TRBV18 and TRBJ2-2, the complete variable domain is NAGVMQNPRHLVRRRGQEARLRCSPMKGHSHVYWYRQLPEEGLKFMVYLQKENIIDESGMPKERFSAEFPKEGPSILRIQQVVRGDSAAYFCASSPQGTVPGELFFGEGSRLTVL.

This sequence joins TRBV10-2 and TRBJ1-2; D unresolved. Per germline, CDR1 WSHSY and CDR2 SAAADI. The V end lost 10 bases, the J end lost 0 bases, and 18 bases lay between the germline ends. The CDR3 extends over 15 amino acids. CDR3 in DNA: TGCGCCACCGCAACGACGGACCGCTCTAACTATGGCTACACCTTC. Translating it yields CATATTDRSNYGYTF.

This clone was found a few times. This may arise from a read error, as a much more abundant clone is one base away. Other DNA sequences in this sample translate to the same CDR3. The V and J genes are TRBV10-3 and TRBJ2-7; no reliable D call. The germline gives CDR1 ENHRY, CDR2 SYGVKD. The CDR3 covers 14 residues. Written as DNA, the CDR3 is TGTGCCATCAGTGAGTCCAGTCGCTACTACGAGCAGTACTTT. Protein sequence: CAISESSRYYEQYF.

The chain combines TRBV7-9 with TRBJ2-3; D not certain. CDR3 size: 15 residues. Trimming left V 1 base short and J 0 bases short, with 8 bases between. From germline, CDR1 is SEHNR and CDR2 FQNEAQ (reference sequence). Written as DNA, the CDR3 is TGTGCCAGCAGCTTAGGGCCGACTAGCACAGATACGCAGTATTTT. This translates into CASSLGPTSTDTQYF.

As DNA, the CDR3 is TGTGCCAGTAGTATACTAGCGGGAAGGGAGTACGAGCAGTACTTC. This gives the protein CASSILAGREYEQYF. The V and J genes are TRBV19 and TRBJ2-7, with 9 bases matching TRBD2. The CDR3 has 15 residues. The V and J ends lost 2 bases and 4 bases, in that order; junction bases with no gene match: 6. Germline CDR1 LNHDA, CDR2 SQIVND (reference sequence).

This sequence joins TRBV11-2 and TRBJ2-5; D perhaps matches TRBD2 (6 bases). The germline V gene encodes CDR1 SGHAT and CDR2 FQNNGV. The CDR3 sequence is 19 residues long. Deletions cut 6 bases from V and 0 bases from J, with 26 bases between. The CDR3 nucleotides are TGTGCCAGCAGATATATGTGGGGTTCGGCTAGCGCCTACCAAGAGACCCAGTACTTC. This codes for CASRYMWGSASAYQETQYF.

The J gene is TRBJ1-4, the V gene TRBV15; no definite D call. Trimming removed 6 bases from V and 3 bases from J, with 8 bases in between. Germline V gene sequence: CDR1 LNHNV, CDR2 YYDKDF (reference sequence). The CDR3 loop spans 13 amino acids. The CDR3 spells CATSKSPNEKLFF. Here the CDR3 DNA reads TGTGCCACCAGTAAGAGTCCTAATGAAAAACTGTTTTTT.

The table lists this clone with a few counts. The chain employs TRBV7-3 and TRBJ1-1; TRBD1 matches at 9 bases. The CDR3 spans 13 residues. V dropped 2 bases and J dropped 11; count of bases not matched to a gene: 6. The germline CDR1 and CDR2 sequences are SGHTA and FQGTGA. In DNA, the CDR3 is TGTGCCAGCAGCTTAGAACGGGACAGGGCGGCTTTCTTT. Amino acids: CASSLERDRAAFF.

The chain joins TRBV4-1 to TRBJ1-2; TRBD1 is a possible D gene (6 bases). This CDR3 is 14 amino acids long. The germline CDR1 and CDR2 sequences are MGHRA and YSYEKL. Trimming pared 5 bases from V and 4 bases from J, leaving 14 bases between. Here the CDR3 reads CASSIEGDIYGYTF. The CDR3 DNA reads as TGCGCCAGCAGCATCGAGGGGGACATCTATGGCTACACCTTC.

The chain uses TRBV5-1 and TRBJ2-5; 10 bases agree with TRBD1. Matching the DNA end better, TRBJ2-7 makes the J call doubtful. The germline CDR1 and CDR2 sequences are SGHRS and YFSETQ. This CDR3 region has 15 residues. CDR3 nucleotides: TGCGCCAGCACTGCTTTGGGACAGGGGACCTACGAGCAGTACTTC. Translating gives CASTALGQGTYEQYF.